Listed here are 13 T cell receptor beta chains from one sample, sequenced in a study of blood T cells in healthy people across ages (dated by TCRdb to the mid-2010s). The library was made by 5' RACE. The instrument was an Illumina HiSeq 2500. A second PCR of roughly 7 to 12 cycles was run with a J-beta primer mix and a sample-barcoded 5' primer. TCRdb handled the public reads itself, with Q25 trimming in fastp and clone calling in MiXCR, and kept productive beta chains. Each record represents a unique CDR3 protein, reported with the most common genes and DNA among its rows. This sample lists approximately 900,000 distinct CDR3 sequences; just under 30% were detected once. The ten largest clonotypes hold roughly 10% of the sample. The same sample was also studied in work on T cells of mothers and their children.

Sample: blood. These receptors all come from a woman in her forties in good health.

The chain has TRBV30 and TRBJ2-3; perhaps TRBD2 as D (6 bases). V lost 0 bases and J 3 bases, leaving 13 bases between the germline ends. CDR1 is GTSNPN and CDR2 is SVGIG in the germline V gene (reference sequence). The CDR3 contains 15 residues. As DNA, the CDR3 is TGTGCCTGGAGTGTGCTAGCGAGGTGGACAGATACGCAGTATTTT. The encoded protein is CAWSVLARWTDTQYF.

The gene calls are TRBV7-2 and TRBJ1-6, with D perhaps TRBD1 (5 bases). The CDR3 totals 16 residues. V was cut by 6 bases and J by 5 bases, with 17 bases left in between. The germline CDR1 and CDR2 sequences are SGHTA and FQGNSA. CDR3 coding DNA: TGTGCCAGCAGTAAATCCGGGGGGTCCAATAATTCACCCCTCCACTTT. Translated: CASSKSGGSNNSPLHF.

Only one count was recorded for this clonotype. This rearrangement joins TRBV12-3 or TRBV12-4 to TRBJ1-4; 7 bases fit TRBD1. The CDR3 length is 15 residues. The V segment lost 7 bases and the J segment 10 bases; nucleotides outside the gene matches: 15. The CDR3 is CASNIGQVAGGKLFF. The CDR3 region has the DNA TGTGCCAGCAATATAGGACAGGTGGCGGGTGGAAAACTGTTTTTT.

The sample holds one count of this clonotype. CDR3 in amino acids: CASSKGRGYTDTQYF. CDR3 in DNA: TGTGCCAGCAGTAAGGGACGGGGTTACACAGATACGCAGTATTTT. The chain has TRBV7-2 and TRBJ2-3, with D possibly being TRBD1 or TRBD2 (5 bases each). The CDR3 covers 15 residues. V was trimmed by 6 bases and J by 2 bases, leaving 15 bases between them. CDR1 is SGHTA, CDR2 FQGNSA, per germline.

The chain combines TRBV5-1 with TRBJ2-1; 9 positions match TRBD2. Per germline, CDR1 SGHRS and CDR2 YFSETQ. The CDR3 is 19 residues long. The V and J ends lost 4 bases and 0 bases, in that order; junction bases with no gene match: 14. The CDR3 here is CASSPTGGGEMSSYNEQFF. CDR3 DNA: TGCGCCAGCAGCCCGACTGGCGGGGGGGAAATGAGCTCCTACAATGAGCAGTTCTTC.

Remarks on this clonotype: At one end, the junction sequence differs from germline, possibly due to a read error. The chain uses TRBV5-1 and TRBJ2-3; possible D gene TRBD2, 7 bases. Germline-derived CDR1 and CDR2 are SGHRS and YFSETQ. The CDR3 sequence is 15 residues long. As DNA, the CDR3 is TGCGCCGGCAGCTTGCTCGGGGGGCTCACAGATACGCAGTATTTT. Amino acid sequence: CAGSLLGGLTDTQYF.

This clonotype was seen ten or more times. This chain joins TRBV3-1 and TRBJ2-1, with 9 nucleotides matching TRBD1. CDR3 length: 15 amino acids. Germline V CDR1 and CDR2: LGHDT, YNNKEL (reference sequence). Trimming at V came to 1 base and at J to 3 bases, leaving 1 base not matched to a gene. CDR3 amino acids: CASSQGTGVYNEQFF. The CDR3 DNA follows: TGTGCCAGCAGCCAAGGGACAGGGGTCTACAATGAGCAGTTCTTC.

This chain links TRBV20-1 with TRBJ2-5; 11 bases match TRBD2. Germline V gene data show CDR1 as DFQATT and CDR2 as SNEGSKA (reference sequence). The CDR3 has 18 residues. V gave up 2 bases and J gave up 5 bases; unmatched junction bases: 16. The CDR3 is CSARSEGLAGGPMETQYF. CDR3 nucleotides: TGCAGTGCTAGATCAGAAGGGCTAGCGGGGGGCCCTATGGAGACCCAGTACTTC.

Of note for this clonotype: This sequence may be a read error, since a much larger clone differs from it by one base. This rearrangement joins TRBV18 to TRBJ2-1; tentatively, D is TRBD1 (6 bases). The J call may be faulty, since TRBJ2-7 better matches the DNA end. CDR1 KGHSH and CDR2 LQKENI come from the germline V gene. This CDR3 has 16 amino acids. CDR3 residues: CASSRSADSGPYEQYF. The CDR3 DNA follows: TGTGCCAGCTCACGATCGGCGGACAGTGGTCCCTACGAGCAGTACTTC.

The V gene is TRBV5-1, the J gene TRBJ2-3; a possible D gene is TRBD1 (6 bases). V lost 2 bases, J lost 5 bases, and 15 bases lay in between. Germline-derived CDR1 and CDR2 are SGHRS and YFSETQ. CDR3 length: 15 residues. The CDR3 DNA is TGCGCCAGCAGCTTACCACAGGGCGCAGGAGATACGCAGTATTTT. It is translated as CASSLPQGAGDTQYF.

The J gene is TRBJ2-5, the V gene TRBV28, with D possibly matching TRBD2 (6 bases). V was trimmed by 11 bases and J by 6 bases, leaving 19 bases between them. The CDR3 runs to 13 residues. Germline CDR1 is MDHEN and CDR2 is SYDVKM. The CDR3 DNA follows: TGTGCCGGCGTCTTGGGGGGACTCCAGACCCAGTACTTC. Encoded protein: CAGVLGGLQTQYF.

The rearrangement joins TRBV25-1 to TRBJ1-1; 10 nucleotides match TRBD1. CDR3 length equals 13 residues. J was trimmed by 6 bases and V by 4 bases; bases with no gene match: 2. Germline V CDR1 and CDR2: MGHDK, SYGVNS. CDR3 bases: TGTGCCAGCAGTGGACAGGGGGCTTCTGAAGCTTTCTTT. Translation: CASSGQGASEAFF.

The rearrangement joins TRBV4-2 to TRBJ2-7; no firm D call. Germline V gene lookup returns CDR1 LGHNA and CDR2 YNFKEQ. The CDR3 sequence is 13 residues long. Trimming removed 4 bases from V and 5 bases from J, with 12 bases in between. CDR3 residues: CASSPRRRNEQYF. The DNA for the CDR3 is TGTGCCAGCAGCCCCCGGCGGCGGAACGAGCAGTACTTC.